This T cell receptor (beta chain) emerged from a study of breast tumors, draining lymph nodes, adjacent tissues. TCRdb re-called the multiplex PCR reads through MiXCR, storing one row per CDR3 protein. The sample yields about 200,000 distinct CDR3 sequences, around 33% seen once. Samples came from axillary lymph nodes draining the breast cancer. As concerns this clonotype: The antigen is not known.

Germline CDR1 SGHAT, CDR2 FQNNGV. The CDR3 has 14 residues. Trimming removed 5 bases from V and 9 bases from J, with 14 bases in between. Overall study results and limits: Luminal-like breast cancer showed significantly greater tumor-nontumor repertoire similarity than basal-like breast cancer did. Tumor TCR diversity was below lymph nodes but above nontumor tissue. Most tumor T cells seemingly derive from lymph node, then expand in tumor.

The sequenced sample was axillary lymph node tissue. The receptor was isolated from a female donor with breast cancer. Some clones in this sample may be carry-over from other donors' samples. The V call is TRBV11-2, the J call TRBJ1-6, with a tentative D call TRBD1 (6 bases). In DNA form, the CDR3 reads TGTGCCAGCAGCCTAGGTCGGACAGCTTCACCCCTCCACTTT. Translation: CASSLGRTASPLHF.